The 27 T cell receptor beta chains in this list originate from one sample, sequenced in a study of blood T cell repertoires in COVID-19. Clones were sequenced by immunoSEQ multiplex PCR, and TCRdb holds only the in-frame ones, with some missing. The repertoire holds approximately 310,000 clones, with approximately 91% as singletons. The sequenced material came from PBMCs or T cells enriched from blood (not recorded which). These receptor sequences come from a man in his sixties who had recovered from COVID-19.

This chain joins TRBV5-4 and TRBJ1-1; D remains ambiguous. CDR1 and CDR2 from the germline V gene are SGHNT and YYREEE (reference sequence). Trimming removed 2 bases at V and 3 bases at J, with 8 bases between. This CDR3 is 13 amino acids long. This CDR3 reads CASSFQVDTEAFF. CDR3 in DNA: TGTGCCAGCAGCTTTCAGGTAGACACTGAAGCTTTCTTT.

CDR3 nucleotides: TGTGCCAGCAGTATCGGGACAGGAGCGAGAGAGCAGTACTTC. Amino acids: CASSIGTGAREQYF. The chain links TRBV28 to TRBJ2-7, with TRBD1 identical over 8 bases. The germline gives CDR1 MDHEN, CDR2 SYDVKM. Losses at the gene ends were 5 bases for V and 7 bases for J; bases not matched to a gene: 10. The CDR3 runs to 14 residues.

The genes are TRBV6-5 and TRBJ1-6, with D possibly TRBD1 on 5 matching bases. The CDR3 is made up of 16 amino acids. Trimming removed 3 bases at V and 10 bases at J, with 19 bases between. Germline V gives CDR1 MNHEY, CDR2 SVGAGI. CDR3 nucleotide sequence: TGTGCCAGCAGTTATCGGGCCAATTCAGGGCGGTCACCCCTCCACTTT. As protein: CASSYRANSGRSPLHF.

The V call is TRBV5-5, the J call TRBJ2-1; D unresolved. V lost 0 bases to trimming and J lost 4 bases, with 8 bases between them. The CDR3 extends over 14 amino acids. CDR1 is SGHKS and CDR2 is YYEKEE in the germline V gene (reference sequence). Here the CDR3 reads CASSLGESYNEQFF. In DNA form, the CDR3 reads TGTGCCAGCAGCTTGGGTGAGTCTTACAATGAGCAGTTCTTC.

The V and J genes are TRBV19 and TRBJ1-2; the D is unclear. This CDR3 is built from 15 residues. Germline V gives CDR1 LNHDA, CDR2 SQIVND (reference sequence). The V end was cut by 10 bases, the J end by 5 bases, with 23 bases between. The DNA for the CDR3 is TGTGCCACCGGGAAACCGGGAGGGCCCCGATATGGCTACACCTTC. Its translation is CATGKPGGPRYGYTF.

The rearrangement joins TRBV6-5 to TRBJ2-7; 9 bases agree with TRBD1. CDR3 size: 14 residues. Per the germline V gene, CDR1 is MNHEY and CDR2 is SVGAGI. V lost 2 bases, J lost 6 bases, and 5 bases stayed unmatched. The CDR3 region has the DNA TGTGCCAGCAGTTACGAAACAGGGGGCTCCGAGCAGTACTTC. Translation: CASSYETGGSEQYF.

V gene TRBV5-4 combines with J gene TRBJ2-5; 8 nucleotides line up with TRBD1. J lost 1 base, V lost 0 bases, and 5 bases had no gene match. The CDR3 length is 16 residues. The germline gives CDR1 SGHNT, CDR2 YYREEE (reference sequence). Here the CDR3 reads CASSLGPGGPQETQYF. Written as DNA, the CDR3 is TGTGCCAGCAGCTTGGGGCCAGGGGGCCCCCAAGAGACCCAGTACTTC.

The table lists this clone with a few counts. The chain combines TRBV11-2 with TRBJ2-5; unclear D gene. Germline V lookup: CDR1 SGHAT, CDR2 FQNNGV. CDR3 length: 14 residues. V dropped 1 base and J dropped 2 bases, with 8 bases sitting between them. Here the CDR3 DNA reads TGTGCCAGCAGCTTAGGGCTAGGACAAGAGACCCAGTACTTC. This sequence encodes CASSLGLGQETQYF.

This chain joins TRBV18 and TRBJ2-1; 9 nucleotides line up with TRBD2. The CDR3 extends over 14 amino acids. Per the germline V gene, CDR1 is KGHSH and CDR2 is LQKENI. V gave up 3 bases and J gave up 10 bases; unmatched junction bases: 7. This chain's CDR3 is CASSPREGPGEQFF. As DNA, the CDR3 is TGTGCCAGCTCACCGCGGGAGGGCCCTGGGGAGCAGTTCTTC. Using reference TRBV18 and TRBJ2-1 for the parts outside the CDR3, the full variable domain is NAGVMQNPRHLVRRRGQEARLRCSPMKGHSHVYWYRQLPEEGLKFMVYLQKENIIDESGMPKERFSAEFPKEGPSILRIQQVVRGDSAAYFCASSPREGPGEQFFGPGTRLTVL.

CDR3 sequence reads: CASSWTSGGFQYF. The CDR3 DNA sequence: TGTGCCAGCAGCTGGACTAGCGGAGGGTTTCAGTACTTC. The chain links TRBV12-3 or TRBV12-4 to TRBJ2-4, with 10 nucleotides matching TRBD2. The V and J ends lost 6 bases and 11 bases, in that order; junction bases with no gene match: 7. The CDR3 length is 13 residues.

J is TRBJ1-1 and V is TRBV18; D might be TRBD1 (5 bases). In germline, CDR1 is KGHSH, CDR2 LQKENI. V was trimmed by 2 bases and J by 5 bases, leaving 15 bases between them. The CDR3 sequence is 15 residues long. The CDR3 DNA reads TGTGCCAGCTCACCAGGTATCCGGGGGGTGACTGAAGCTTTCTTT. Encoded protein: CASSPGIRGVTEAFF.

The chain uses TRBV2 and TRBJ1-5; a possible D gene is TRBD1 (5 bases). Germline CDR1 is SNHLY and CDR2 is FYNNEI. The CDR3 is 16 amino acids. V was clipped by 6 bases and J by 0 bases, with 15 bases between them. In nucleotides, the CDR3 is TGTGCCAGCAGCAGGGCAGGGCAATATAGCAATCAGCCCCAGCATTTT. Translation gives CASSRAGQYSNQPQHF.

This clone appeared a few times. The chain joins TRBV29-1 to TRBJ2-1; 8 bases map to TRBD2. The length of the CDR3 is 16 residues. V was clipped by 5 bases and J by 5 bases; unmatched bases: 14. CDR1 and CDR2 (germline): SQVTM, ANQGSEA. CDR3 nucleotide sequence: TGCAGCGTTCGCCGATGGAGCGGGAGCCCGAACAATGAGCAGTTCTTC. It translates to CSVRRWSGSPNNEQFF.

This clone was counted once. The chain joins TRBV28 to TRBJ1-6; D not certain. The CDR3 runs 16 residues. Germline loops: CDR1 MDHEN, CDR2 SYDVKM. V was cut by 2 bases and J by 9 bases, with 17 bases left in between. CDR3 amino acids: CASSLPSGSGGSPLHF. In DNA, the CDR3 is TGTGCCAGCAGTTTACCCTCCGGAAGCGGCGGTTCACCCCTCCACTTT. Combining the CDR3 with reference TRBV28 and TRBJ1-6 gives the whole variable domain DVKVTQSSRYLVKRTGEKVFLECVQDMDHENMFWYRQDPGLGLRLIYFSYDVKMKEKGDIPEGYSVSREKKERFSLILESASTNQTSMYLCASSLPSGSGGSPLHFGNGTRLTVT.

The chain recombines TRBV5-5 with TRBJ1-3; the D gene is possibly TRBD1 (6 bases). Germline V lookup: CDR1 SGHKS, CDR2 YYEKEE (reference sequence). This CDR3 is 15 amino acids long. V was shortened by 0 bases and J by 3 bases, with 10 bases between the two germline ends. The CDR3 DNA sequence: TGTGCCAGCAGCTTGGTGGGGGCGCTTGGAAACACCATATATTTT. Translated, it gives CASSLVGALGNTIYF. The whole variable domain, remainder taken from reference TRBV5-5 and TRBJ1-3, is DAGVTQSPTHLIKTRGQQVTLRCSPISGHKSVSWYQQVLGQGPQFIFQYYEKEERGRGNFPDRFSARQFPNYSSELNVNALLLGDSALYLCASSLVGALGNTIYFGEGSWLTVV.

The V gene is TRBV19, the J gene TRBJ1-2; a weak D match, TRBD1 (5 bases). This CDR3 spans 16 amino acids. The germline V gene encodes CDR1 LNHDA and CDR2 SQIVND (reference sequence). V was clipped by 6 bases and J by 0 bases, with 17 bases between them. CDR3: CASRDSHAQPNYGYTF. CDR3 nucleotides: TGTGCCAGTAGAGACAGTCACGCCCAACCTAACTATGGCTACACCTTC.

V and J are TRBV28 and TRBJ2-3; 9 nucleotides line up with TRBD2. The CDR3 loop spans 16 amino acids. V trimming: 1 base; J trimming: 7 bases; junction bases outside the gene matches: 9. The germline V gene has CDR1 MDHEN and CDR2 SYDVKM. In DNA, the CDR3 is TGTGCCAGCAGTTTATCCGCGGGAGGGCCGGTGTATACGCAGTATTTT. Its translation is CASSLSAGGPVYTQYF.

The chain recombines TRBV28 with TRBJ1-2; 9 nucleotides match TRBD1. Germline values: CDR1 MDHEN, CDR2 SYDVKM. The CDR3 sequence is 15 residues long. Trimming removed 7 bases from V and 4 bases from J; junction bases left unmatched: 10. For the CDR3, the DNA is TGTGCCAGCAACACAGGGGGCTATACACCCTATGGCTACACCTTC. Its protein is CASNTGGYTPYGYTF.

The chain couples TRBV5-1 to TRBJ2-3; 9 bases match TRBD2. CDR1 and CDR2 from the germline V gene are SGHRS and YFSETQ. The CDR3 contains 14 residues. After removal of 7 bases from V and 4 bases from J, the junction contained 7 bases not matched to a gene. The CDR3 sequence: CASGLSGSADTQYF. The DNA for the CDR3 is TGCGCCAGCGGCCTTAGCGGGAGTGCAGATACGCAGTATTTT. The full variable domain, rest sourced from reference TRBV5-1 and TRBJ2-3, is KAGVTQTPRYLIKTRGQQVTLSCSPISGHRSVSWYQQTPGQGLQFLFEYFSETQRNKGNFPGRFSGRQFSNSRSEMNVSTLELGDSALYLCASGLSGSADTQYFGPGTRLTVL.

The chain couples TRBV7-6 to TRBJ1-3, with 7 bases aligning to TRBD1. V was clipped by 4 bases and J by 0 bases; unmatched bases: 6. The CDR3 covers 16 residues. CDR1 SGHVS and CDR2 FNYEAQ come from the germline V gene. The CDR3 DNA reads TGTGCCAGCAGCTGGAGACAGGGACCCTCTGGAAACACCATATATTTT. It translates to CASSWRQGPSGNTIYF.

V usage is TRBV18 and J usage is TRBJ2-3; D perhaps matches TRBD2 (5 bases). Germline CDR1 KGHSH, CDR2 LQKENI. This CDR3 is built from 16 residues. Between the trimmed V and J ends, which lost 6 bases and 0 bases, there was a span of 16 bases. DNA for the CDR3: TGTGCCAGCTCGCCTCGGACGGCGGGTAGCACAGATACGCAGTATTTT. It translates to CASSPRTAGSTDTQYF.

This CDR3 reads CASSLAGGPSTDTQYF. CDR3 in DNA: TGCGCCAGCAGCTTGGCTGGCGGTCCTAGCACAGATACGCAGTATTTT. This rearrangement joins TRBV5-1 to TRBJ2-3; D unresolved. The V gene lost 0 bases and the J gene lost 0 bases, with 11 bases spanning the gap. Per the germline V gene, CDR1 is SGHRS and CDR2 is YFSETQ. The CDR3 is 16 amino acids.

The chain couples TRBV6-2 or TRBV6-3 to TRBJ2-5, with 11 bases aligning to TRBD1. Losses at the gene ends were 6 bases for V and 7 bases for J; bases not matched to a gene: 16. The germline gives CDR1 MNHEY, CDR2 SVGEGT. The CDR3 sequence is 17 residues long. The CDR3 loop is CASSPSGQGASRVTQYF. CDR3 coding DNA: TGTGCCAGCAGCCCGTCTGGACAGGGGGCTTCCAGGGTGACCCAGTACTTC.

The CDR3 protein is CASSSVAAGAGYEQYF. The CDR3 nucleotides are TGTGCCAGCAGCTCCGTAGCGGCGGGAGCAGGGTACGAGCAGTACTTC. The chain links TRBV7-2 to TRBJ2-7, with 7 bases identical to TRBD2. The CDR3 has 16 amino acids. The germline V gene has CDR1 SGHTA and CDR2 FQGNSA. The J segment lost 4 bases and the V segment lost 4 bases, leaving 13 bases of the junction unmatched. Full variable domain (remainder filled in from reference TRBV7-2 and TRBJ2-7): GAGVSQSPSNKVTEKGKDVELRCDPISGHTALYWYRQSLGQGLEFLIYFQGNSAPDKSGLPSDRFSAERTGGSVSTLTIQRTQQEDSAVYLCASSSVAAGAGYEQYFGPGTRLTVT.

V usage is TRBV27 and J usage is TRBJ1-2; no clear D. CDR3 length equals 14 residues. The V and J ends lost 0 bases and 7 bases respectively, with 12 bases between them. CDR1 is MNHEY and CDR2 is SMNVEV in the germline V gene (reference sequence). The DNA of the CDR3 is TGTGCCAGCAGTTTATCCTCCCTCGTGGCTGGCTACACCTTC. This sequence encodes CASSLSSLVAGYTF.

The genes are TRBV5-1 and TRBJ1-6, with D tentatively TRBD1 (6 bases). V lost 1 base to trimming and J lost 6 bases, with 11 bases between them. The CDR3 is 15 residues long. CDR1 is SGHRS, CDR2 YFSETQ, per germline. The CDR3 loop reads CASSLTDSRNSPLHF. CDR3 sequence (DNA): TGCGCCAGCAGCTTGACGGACAGCCGTAATTCACCCCTCCACTTT. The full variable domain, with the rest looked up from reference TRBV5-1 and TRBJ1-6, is KAGVTQTPRYLIKTRGQQVTLSCSPISGHRSVSWYQQTPGQGLQFLFEYFSETQRNKGNFPGRFSGRQFSNSRSEMNVSTLELGDSALYLCASSLTDSRNSPLHFGNGTRLTVT.

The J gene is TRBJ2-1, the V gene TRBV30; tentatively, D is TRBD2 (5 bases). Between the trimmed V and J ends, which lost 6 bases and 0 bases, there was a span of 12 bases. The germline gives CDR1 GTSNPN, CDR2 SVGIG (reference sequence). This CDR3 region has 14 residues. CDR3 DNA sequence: TGTGCCTGTACCGGGGAACGCTCCTACAATGAGCAGTTCTTC. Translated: CACTGERSYNEQFF.